The clone carrying this T cell receptor (beta chain) has a single count. The data were taken from a study of CD8 T cells in Susac syndrome. The RNA, roughly 0.5 to 1 ug, was put through reverse transcription using random hexamers. TCRdb re-analysed the immunoSEQ multiplex PCR reads in MiXCR, keeping a single row per CDR3 protein. The repertoire holds over 130,000 distinct CDR3 sequences, around 93% seen once, with more than 0.14% in the top ten. Source material: CD4+ T cells from PBMCs. This receptor was identified in a human donor with Susac syndrome.

For the CDR3, the DNA is TGTGCCAGCAGCTCTCAGAGGACTAGCTCCTACGAGCAGTACTTC. As protein: CASSSQRTSSYEQYF. This chain joins TRBV7-2 and TRBJ2-7, with 7 bases lining up with TRBD2. Germline V CDR1 and CDR2: SGHTA, FQGNSA. CDR3 length: 15 residues. The ends lost 4 bases at V and 0 bases at J; junction bases unmatched: 6.